Below, one T cell receptor (beta chain) is given with its context. Stated time point: after trial treatment. Stated treatment: LDRT plus nivolumab, ipilimumab, low-dose cyclophosphamide and aspirin (RACIN trial). Patients with advanced, tumor-infiltrating lymphocyte-negative solid tumors were eligible. This record belongs to a study of low-dose radiotherapy and immunotherapy resistance in tumors. As for the study in general: Doses delivered to Cohort 2 were 1 Gy per fraction every two weeks, amounting to 13 Gy over 26 weeks.

cDNA synthesis used a TRAV/TRBV-specific primer set for both chains. A 20-cycle PCR with a constant-region primer and V-primer adapter amplified TCRs. TCRdb re-called the reads with MiXCR, one entry per CDR3 protein. The sample holds just over 90,000 distinct CDR3 sequences, roughly 19% seen once. The source is a female donor with ovarian cancer. The source was PBMCs, collected after low-dose radiotherapy plus immunotherapy.

CDR3 amino acids: CASSRTGTSTYEQYF. The CDR3 nucleotides read TGTGCCAGCAGCAGAACCGGGACTAGCACCTACGAGCAGTACTTC. The gene calls are TRBV2 and TRBJ2-7; 9 bases match TRBD2. Germline CDR1 and CDR2: SNHLY and FYNNEI. With V trimmed by 6 bases and J by 2 bases, 8 bases remained unmatched. The CDR3 loop spans 15 amino acids. Full variable domain (rest looked up from reference TRBV2 and TRBJ2-7): EPEVTQTPSHQVTQMGQEVILRCVPISNHLYFYWYRQILGQKVEFLVSFYNNEISEKSEIFDDQFSVERPDGSNFTLKIRSTKLEDSAMYFCASSRTGTSTYEQYFGPGTRLTVT.